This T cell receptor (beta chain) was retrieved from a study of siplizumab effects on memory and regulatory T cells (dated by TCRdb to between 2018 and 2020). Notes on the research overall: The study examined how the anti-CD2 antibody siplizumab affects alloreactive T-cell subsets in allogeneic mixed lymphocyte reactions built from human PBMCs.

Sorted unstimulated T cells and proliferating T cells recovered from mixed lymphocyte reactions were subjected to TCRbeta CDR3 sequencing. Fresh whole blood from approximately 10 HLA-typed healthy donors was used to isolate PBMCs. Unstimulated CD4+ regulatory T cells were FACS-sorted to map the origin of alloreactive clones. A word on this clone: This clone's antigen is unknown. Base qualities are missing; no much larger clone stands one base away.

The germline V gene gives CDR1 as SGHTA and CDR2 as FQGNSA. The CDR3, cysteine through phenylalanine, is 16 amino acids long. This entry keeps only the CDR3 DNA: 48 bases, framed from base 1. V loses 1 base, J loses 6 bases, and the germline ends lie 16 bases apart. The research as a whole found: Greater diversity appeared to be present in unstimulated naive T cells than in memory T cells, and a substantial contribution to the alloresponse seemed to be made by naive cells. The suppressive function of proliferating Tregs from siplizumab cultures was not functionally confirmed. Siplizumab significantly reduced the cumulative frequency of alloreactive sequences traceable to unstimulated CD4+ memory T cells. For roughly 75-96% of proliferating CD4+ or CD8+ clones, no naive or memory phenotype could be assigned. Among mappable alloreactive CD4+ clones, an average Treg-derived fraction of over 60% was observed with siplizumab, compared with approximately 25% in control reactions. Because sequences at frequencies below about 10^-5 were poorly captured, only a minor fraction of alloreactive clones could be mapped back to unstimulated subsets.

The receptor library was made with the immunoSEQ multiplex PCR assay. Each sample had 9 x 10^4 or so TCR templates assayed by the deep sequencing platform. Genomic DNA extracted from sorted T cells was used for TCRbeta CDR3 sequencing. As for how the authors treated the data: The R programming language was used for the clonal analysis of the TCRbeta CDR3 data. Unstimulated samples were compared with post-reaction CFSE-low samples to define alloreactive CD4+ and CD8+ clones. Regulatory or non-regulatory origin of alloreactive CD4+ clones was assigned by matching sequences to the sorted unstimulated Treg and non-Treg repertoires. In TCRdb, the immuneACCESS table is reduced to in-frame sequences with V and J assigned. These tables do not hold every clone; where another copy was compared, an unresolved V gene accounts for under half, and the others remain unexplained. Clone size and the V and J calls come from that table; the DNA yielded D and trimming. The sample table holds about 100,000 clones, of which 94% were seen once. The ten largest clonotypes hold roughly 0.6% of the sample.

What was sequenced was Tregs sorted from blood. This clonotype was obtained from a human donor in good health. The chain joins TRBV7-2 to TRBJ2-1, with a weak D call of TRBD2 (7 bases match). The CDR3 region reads CASSLVGGGPLNEQFF. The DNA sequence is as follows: TGTGCCAGCAGCTTAGTAGGGGGAGGGCCCCTCAATGAGCAGTTCTTC.